The present T cell receptor beta chain was sequenced within a study of shared clonotypes between healthy human individuals (dated by TCRdb to the early 2020s). In terms of the full investigation: The cohort comprised a couple of women and a few men aged 18 to 49 years. Different laboratories and diverse techniques were used to prepare libraries and sequence TCR repertoires, to increase sequencing depth and limit assay-specific biases. For each donor, CD4 naive and CD4 memory were each given three plates, CD8 naive was given two plates, and CD8 memory was given one plate. Each donor's leukapheresis produced roughly between roughly 0.9 and 8.9 billion PBMCs. Blood TCR repertoires of a handful of healthy adults were deeply sequenced to estimate repertoire size and the extent of clonotype sharing between individuals.

Donors were healthy HIV-negative adults with no recently reported acute infections or vaccinations. Every donor was a Caucasian adult residing in Nashville, Tennessee, USA. Magnetic negative selection was used to enrich CD4+ T cells, after which naive cells were positively selected on CD45RA and the negative fraction became the memory subset. Blood was obtained by leukapheresis, after which PBMCs were separated by Ficoll-Histopaque density gradient centrifugation and cryopreserved in liquid nitrogen vapor phase. Purity and quantity of every magnetically sorted T cell population were checked by analytical flow cytometry. Genomic DNA was isolated from each sorted fraction and quantified by UV absorbance on a Nanodrop 2000c. The research as a whole found: The small number of donors limited the genetic and exposure-history diversity represented. Rarefaction of sorted-subset datasets indicated incomplete sequencing despite the large sequencing depth. Sampling was restricted to blood, and TCR repertoires in tissue are likely to differ from TCR repertoires in blood. Compared with non-shared clonotypes, the clonotypes found in all four sorted-subset donors had higher generation probabilities. About 5% of naive CD4, roughly 3.5% of naive CD8, approximately 2.2% of memory CD4, and around 0.4% of memory CD8 clonotypes were shared across a few donors. Based on pairwise subsampling, the degree of clonotype sharing among donors was expected to be affected by sequencing depth. Larger estimated clonotype richness was generally found for naive subsets than for memory subsets.

Using the deep immunoSEQ assay, TCR CDR3 regions were amplified from genomic DNA by multiplex PCR. Genomic DNA extracted from each cell subset was distributed evenly over all wells of several immunoSEQ 96-well plates, and each plate served as one replicate. Each replicate PCR for sorted subsets received approximately 220 ng genomic DNA, equal to about 30,000 T cell genomes. The purified libraries were quantified using a Qubit 3.0 fluorometer, sized with a Bioanalyzer 2100, and then quantified again using the KAPA Library Quantification kit. Every immunoSEQ 96-well plate was sequenced on a separate single-read 150-cycle Illumina NextSeq 550 flow cell. From the authors' description of their analysis: Because the immunoSEQ output held only junctional sequences and lacked quality scores, the filtering could not match the filtering applied to full-length reads. Sequences were annotated with PyIR, a Python wrapper for IgBLAST v1.9, using IMGT germline references to assign V/J genes and CDR3. Reads were removed for weak V/J assignments (E-value above 1e-6), missing CDR3, stop codons, out-of-frame junctions, or ambiguous translated residues. V3J clonotypes were defined as sequences sharing the same inferred V gene, J gene, and CDR3 amino acid sequence. Percentage overlap between repertoires was computed as shared unique clonotypes divided by the size of the smaller repertoire. Richness of each repertoire was evaluated using RTK rarefaction, the Chao1 estimator, and Recon v2.1 estimates of unobserved clonotypes. Generation probabilities were computed with OLGA for all TCRbeta clonotypes obtained by the gDNA method from several donors. TCRdb limited this immuneACCESS table to in-frame rearrangements with V and J called. A share of clones is missing; checked studies link under half to unresolved V genes, and the rest is unexplained. V and J calls and clone size come straight from that table; D and trimming were deduced from the DNA. The sample records around 1,000,000 clones, approximately 80% of which are singletons. The ten top clones hold almost 0.9% of the sample.

As regards this clone: It lacks a known antigen. Nothing much larger sits one base from this clone, and base qualities are not available.

V loses 0 bases of germline sequence and J loses 9 bases, and the interval between the two ends is 18 bases. From a lookup of the germline V gene, CDR1 and CDR2 are SNHLY and FYNNEI. Measured from the cysteine to the phenylalanine, the CDR3 is 16 residues long. Solely the CDR3 DNA is kept, with 48 bases framed from the first base. The chain joins TRBV2 to TRBJ1-5; matching of 6 bases hints at TRBD1 as the D gene. The sequence derives from a man younger than 30 in good health. Some clones in this sample may be carry-over from other donors' samples. Input material: memory CD4+ T cells from PBMCs. Per the publication, the cell subset or site label means: CD45RA-negative fraction. The sequence in DNA is TGTGCCAGCAGTGAAGCAAGGGGACGGGGGCTGGGGCCCCAGCATTTT. Its protein reads: CASSEARGRGLGPQHF. The full variable domain, with segments outside the CDR3 supplied by the reference TRBV2 and TRBJ1-5 proteins, appears as EPEVTQTPSHQVTQMGQEVILRCVPISNHLYFYWYRQILGQKVEFLVSFYNNEISEKSEIFDDQFSVERPDGSNFTLKIRSTKLEDSAMYFCASSEARGRGLGPQHFGDGTRLSIL.